These T cell receptor beta chains were read from a single sample in a study of blood T cell repertoires in COVID-19. Repertoires were generated with immunoSEQ multiplex PCR, while TCRdb's copy carries only in-frame clones and drops some. Here the sample spans under 200,000 clones, about 88% being singletons. Material for sequencing was peripheral blood. The receptors were gathered from a man aged 35-49 years with active or convalescent COVID-19. Each CDR3 is given with its conserved first and last residue. D genes are given only for firm matches. The listing skips clone size in some rows; elsewhere it reads once, few, many or a size class.

clone size: -
V gene: TRBV6-5
D gene: -
J gene: TRBJ2-1
CDR3 DNA: TGTGCCAGCAGTTCCGGGTCCTACAATGAGCAGTTCTTC
CDR3 protein: CASSSGSYNEQFF

clone size: -
V gene: TRBV5-6
D gene: -
J gene: TRBJ1-4
CDR3 DNA: TGTGCCAGCAGCTTGTCCATTCGCGCTACTTCTGAAAAACTGTTTTTT
CDR3 protein: CASSLSIRATSEKLFF

clone size: -
V gene: TRBV2
D gene: TRBD1
J gene: TRBJ1-6
CDR3 DNA: TGTGCCAGCAGTGAACAAGGACAGGGCGTCTCGCCCCTCCACTTT
CDR3 protein: CASSEQGQGVSPLHF

clone size: -
V gene: TRBV5-6
D gene: TRBD1
J gene: TRBJ2-1
CDR3 DNA: TGTGCCAGCAGCACCGGGACAGGGTCACAGAAGCAGTTCTTC
CDR3 protein: CASSTGTGSQKQFF

clone size: -
V gene: TRBV7-2
D gene: TRBD1
J gene: TRBJ2-4
CDR3 DNA: TGTGCCAGCAGCCCAGGGGGTTCCAAAAACATTCAGTACTTC
CDR3 protein: CASSPGGSKNIQYF

clone size: -
V gene: TRBV6-5
D gene: TRBD1
J gene: TRBJ2-4
CDR3 DNA: TGTGCCAGCAGCACAGGGGTCTTAGCCAAAAACATTCAGTACTTC
CDR3 protein: CASSTGVLAKNIQYF

clone size: few
V gene: TRBV10-3
D gene: TRBD1
J gene: TRBJ1-1
CDR3 DNA: TGTGCCATCAGAAAGGGACAGGGCGATGAAGCTTTCTTT
CDR3 protein: CAIRKGQGDEAFF

clone size: -
V gene: TRBV7-2
D gene: -
J gene: TRBJ2-7
CDR3 DNA: TGTGCCAGCAGCTTGGGATCCCGCGGGAACGAGCAGTACTTC
CDR3 protein: CASSLGSRGNEQYF

clone size: -
V gene: TRBV7-9
D gene: -
J gene: TRBJ1-2
CDR3 DNA: TGTGCCAGCAGCTTTGCCCCCCCCTCGGAGGGCTACACCTTC
CDR3 protein: CASSFAPPSEGYTF

clone size: once
V gene: TRBV6-2/TRBV6-3
D gene: TRBD1
J gene: TRBJ2-3
CDR3 DNA: TGTGCCAGCAGTCCGGGACAGGGCACAGATACGCAGTATTTT
CDR3 protein: CASSPGQGTDTQYF

clone size: -
V gene: TRBV4-2
D gene: TRBD1
J gene: TRBJ1-1
CDR3 DNA: TGTGCCAGCAGCCAAGTTCGTTCAGGGGGTTCTACTGAAGCTTTCTTT
CDR3 protein: CASSQVRSGGSTEAFF

clone size: -
V gene: TRBV6-1
D gene: -
J gene: TRBJ1-3
CDR3 DNA: TGTGCCAGCAGTGAATTACTCTCCGGAAACACCATATATTTT
CDR3 protein: CASSELLSGNTIYF

clone size: -
V gene: TRBV5-1
D gene: -
J gene: TRBJ1-2
CDR3 DNA: TGCGCCAGCAGCCATGACAGCTCCTATGGCTACACCTTC
CDR3 protein: CASSHDSSYGYTF

clone size: -
V gene: TRBV6-5
D gene: TRBD1
J gene: TRBJ1-5
CDR3 DNA: TGTGCCAGCAGACAGGGGAAACCCCATCAGCCCCAGCATTTT
CDR3 protein: CASRQGKPHQPQHF

clone size: many
V gene: TRBV15
D gene: -
J gene: TRBJ1-4
CDR3 DNA: TGTGCCACCACCGAGACGGGTGGTGAAAAACTGTTTTTT
CDR3 protein: CATTETGGEKLFF

clone size: -
V gene: TRBV6-5
D gene: TRBD2
J gene: TRBJ2-1
CDR3 DNA: TGTGCCAGCAGGAGTAGAGCGGGACTAAATGAGCAGTTCTTC
CDR3 protein: CASRSRAGLNEQFF

clone size: few
V gene: TRBV2
D gene: -
J gene: TRBJ2-7
CDR3 DNA: TGTGCTACCGAGGGCTCCTACGAGCAGTACTTC
CDR3 protein: CATEGSYEQYF

clone size: -
V gene: TRBV10-3
D gene: -
J gene: TRBJ2-2
CDR3 DNA: TGTGCCATCGGGGGCTCGAACACCGGGGAGCTGTTTTTT
CDR3 protein: CAIGGSNTGELFF

clone size: -
V gene: TRBV28
D gene: -
J gene: TRBJ2-7
CDR3 DNA: TGTGCCAGCAGTTCCCGCTACGAGCAGTACTTC
CDR3 protein: CASSSRYEQYF

clone size: -
V gene: TRBV6-5
D gene: -
J gene: TRBJ1-2
CDR3 DNA: TGTGCCAGCAGCCCGGAGTCAGCTAACTATGGCTACACCTTC
CDR3 protein: CASSPESANYGYTF

clone size: few
V gene: TRBV19
D gene: TRBD2
J gene: TRBJ2-7
CDR3 DNA: TGTGCCAGTAGTCTAAGGACTAGCGGGACCTACGAGCAGTACTTC
CDR3 protein: CASSLRTSGTYEQYF

clone size: -
V gene: TRBV18
D gene: TRBD1
J gene: TRBJ1-6
CDR3 DNA: TGTGCCAGCTCACCCTTGACAGGGGTAAATTCACCCCTCCACTTT
CDR3 protein: CASSPLTGVNSPLHF

clone size: few
V gene: TRBV2
D gene: TRBD1
J gene: TRBJ1-2
CDR3 DNA: TGTGCCAGCAGAGGACAGGTTTATGGCTACACCTTC
CDR3 protein: CASRGQVYGYTF

clone size: -
V gene: TRBV11-2
D gene: -
J gene: TRBJ2-2
CDR3 DNA: TGTGCCAGCAGCTTATTCGGGGAATCGGGCACCGGGGAGCTGTTTTTT
CDR3 protein: CASSLFGESGTGELFF

clone size: -
V gene: TRBV10-1
D gene: TRBD1
J gene: TRBJ2-7
CDR3 DNA: TGCGCCAGCAAGAGGGGGCGGAGGTGCTACGAGCAGTACTTC
CDR3 protein: CASKRGRRCYEQYF

clone size: -
V gene: TRBV2
D gene: -
J gene: TRBJ2-7
CDR3 DNA: TGTGCCAGCAGTGCCTTACTAGGTTTCGACGCGCAGTACTTC
CDR3 protein: CASSALLGFDAQYF

clone size: -
V gene: TRBV2
D gene: -
J gene: TRBJ2-1
CDR3 DNA: TGTGCCAGCAGTGGAGGTAGCTCCTACAATGAGCAGTTCTTC
CDR3 protein: CASSGGSSYNEQFF

clone size: -
V gene: TRBV10-3
D gene: -
J gene: TRBJ1-5
CDR3 DNA: TGTGCCATCAGTGAGTCGCGCTTCGGGGTTCGGGGGCAGCCCCAGCATTTT
CDR3 protein: CAISESRFGVRGQPQHF

clone size: -
V gene: TRBV18
D gene: -
J gene: TRBJ1-3
CDR3 DNA: TGTGCCAGCTCCCAGGAGGCCTCTGGAAACACCATATATTTT
CDR3 protein: CASSQEASGNTIYF

clone size: few
V gene: TRBV6-2/TRBV6-3
D gene: -
J gene: TRBJ1-3
CDR3 DNA: TGTGCCAGCAGTTATCAGATGAATGGAAACACCATATATTTT
CDR3 protein: CASSYQMNGNTIYF

clone size: once
V gene: TRBV14
D gene: -
J gene: TRBJ1-6
CDR3 DNA: TGTGCCAGCAGCCAGGCCAATTCACCCCTCCACTTT
CDR3 protein: CASSQANSPLHF

clone size: -
V gene: TRBV6-5
D gene: TRBD1
J gene: TRBJ1-1
CDR3 DNA: TGTGCCAGCAGTTACGACAGGGTGAACACTGAAGCTTTCTTT
CDR3 protein: CASSYDRVNTEAFF

clone size: -
V gene: TRBV5-5
D gene: TRBD1
J gene: TRBJ1-5
CDR3 DNA: TGTGCCAGCAGCAGGGGACAGGGTCCCAATCAGCCCCAGCATTTT
CDR3 protein: CASSRGQGPNQPQHF

clone size: -
V gene: TRBV7-2
D gene: -
J gene: TRBJ2-1
CDR3 DNA: TGTGCCAGCAGCTTAGATCGGACGCGCCGCGGGGAGCAGTTCTTC
CDR3 protein: CASSLDRTRRGEQFF

clone size: -
V gene: TRBV3-1/TRBV3-2
D gene: TRBD1
J gene: TRBJ1-3
CDR3 DNA: TGTGCCAGCAGCCCGGGACAGGGGCCGGGAAACACCATATATTTT
CDR3 protein: CASSPGQGPGNTIYF

clone size: -
V gene: TRBV19
D gene: TRBD1
J gene: TRBJ1-2
CDR3 DNA: TGTGCCAGTAGTGTCGGACAGGGGGGATTATCTAACTATGGCTACACCTTC
CDR3 protein: CASSVGQGGLSNYGYTF

clone size: -
V gene: TRBV6-1
D gene: TRBD1
J gene: TRBJ2-2
CDR3 DNA: TGTGCCAGCAGTGAGACCCTACGCCGGGACAGGAGAAACACCGGGGAGCTGTTTTTT
CDR3 protein: CASSETLRRDRRNTGELFF

clone size: once
V gene: TRBV4-3
D gene: -
J gene: TRBJ2-2
CDR3 DNA: TGCGCCAGCAGCCAAGAAGAGGTCACCGGGGAGCTGTTTTTT
CDR3 protein: CASSQEEVTGELFF

clone size: -
V gene: TRBV4-1
D gene: -
J gene: TRBJ1-2
CDR3 DNA: TGCGCCAGCAGCCAAGATCTGTACAGACAGACCTATGGCTACACCTTC
CDR3 protein: CASSQDLYRQTYGYTF

clone size: -
V gene: TRBV6-6
D gene: TRBD1
J gene: TRBJ2-1
CDR3 DNA: TGTGCCAGCAGCCGCCTTTCCGGGACAGACAACAATGAGCAGTTCTTC
CDR3 protein: CASSRLSGTDNNEQFF

clone size: -
V gene: TRBV5-5
D gene: -
J gene: TRBJ1-6
CDR3 DNA: TGTGCCAGCAGCAGAGGGCAGAATAATTCACCCCTCCACTTT
CDR3 protein: CASSRGQNNSPLHF

clone size: -
V gene: TRBV6-4
D gene: TRBD2
J gene: TRBJ2-1
CDR3 DNA: TGTGCCAGCAGTGACTCGGGAGGTAGCGGGAGGGCCTATGGCAATGAGCAGTTCTTC
CDR3 protein: CASSDSGGSGRAYGNEQFF

clone size: -
V gene: TRBV19
D gene: TRBD1
J gene: TRBJ1-2
CDR3 DNA: TGTGCCAGTAGTATAGGCTCGACAGGGATCAGGGGCTACACCTTC
CDR3 protein: CASSIGSTGIRGYTF

clone size: -
V gene: TRBV7-2
D gene: TRBD1
J gene: TRBJ1-3
CDR3 DNA: TGTGCCAGCAGCTTAGTTGGCGGCAGGGGGAGCTCTGGAAACACCATATATTTT
CDR3 protein: CASSLVGGRGSSGNTIYF

clone size: -
V gene: TRBV5-1
D gene: -
J gene: TRBJ1-1
CDR3 DNA: TGCGCCAGCAGCCCGGAAGGGGGATGGAACACTGAAGCTTTCTTT
CDR3 protein: CASSPEGGWNTEAFF

clone size: -
V gene: TRBV19
D gene: -
J gene: TRBJ1-1
CDR3 DNA: TGTGCCAGTAGTATAGGTAGATTCACTGAAGCTTTCTTT
CDR3 protein: CASSIGRFTEAFF

clone size: -
V gene: TRBV6-5
D gene: -
J gene: TRBJ1-2
CDR3 DNA: TGTGCCAGCAGGACAGGAAATTACTATGGCTACACCTTC
CDR3 protein: CASRTGNYYGYTF

clone size: -
V gene: TRBV9
D gene: TRBD1
J gene: TRBJ1-2
CDR3 DNA: TGTGCCAGCAGCGTAGCTGGAGGGGGCAACTATGGCTACACCTTC
CDR3 protein: CASSVAGGGNYGYTF